This T cell receptor (beta chain) came from a study of blood T cell repertoires in COVID-19. Study summary: Material from acute and convalescent COVID-19 was sourced from the United States, Italy and Spain. Nucleic acid was either cDNA or gDNA, and it came from T cells, B-cell-depleted T cells, or PBMCs.

Clones were sequenced by immunoSEQ multiplex PCR, and TCRdb holds only the in-frame ones, with some missing. The sample has hundreds of thousands of clones, about 88% seen once. The CDR3 spans 20 residues. Membership in each cohort depended on participant-reported clinical history. Before being deemed recovered, Cohort 3 donors had two negative PCRs, clearance, or symptom resolution. This TCR was recovered from a woman aged 25 to 39 who had recovered from COVID-19. The chain couples TRBV21-1 to TRBJ2-1; the D call in the table, TRBD2, was not verified against the DNA. TRBV21-1 is annotated as a pseudogene. The material sequenced was PBMCs or T cells enriched from blood (not recorded which). The CDR3 region is CASSKGRGLAGSSSYNEQFF. Here the CDR3 DNA reads TGTGCCAGCAGCAAAGGGAGAGGACTAGCGGGCTCGAGCTCCTACAATGAGCAGTTCTTC.